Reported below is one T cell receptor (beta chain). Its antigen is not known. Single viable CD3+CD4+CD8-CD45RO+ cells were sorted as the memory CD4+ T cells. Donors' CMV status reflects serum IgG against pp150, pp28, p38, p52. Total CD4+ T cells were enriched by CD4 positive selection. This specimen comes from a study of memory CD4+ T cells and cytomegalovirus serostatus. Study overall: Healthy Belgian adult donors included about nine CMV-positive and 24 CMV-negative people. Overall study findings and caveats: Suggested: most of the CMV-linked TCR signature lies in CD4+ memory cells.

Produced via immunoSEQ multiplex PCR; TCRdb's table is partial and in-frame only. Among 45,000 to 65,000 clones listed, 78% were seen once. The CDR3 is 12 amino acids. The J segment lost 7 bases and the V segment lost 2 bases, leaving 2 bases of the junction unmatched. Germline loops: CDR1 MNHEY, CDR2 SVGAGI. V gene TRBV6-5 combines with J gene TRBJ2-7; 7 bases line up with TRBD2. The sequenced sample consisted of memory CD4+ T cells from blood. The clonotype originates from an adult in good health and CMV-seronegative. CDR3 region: CASSYGGGEQYF. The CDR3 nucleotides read TGTGCCAGCAGTTACGGGGGGGGTGAGCAGTACTTC.